This T cell receptor beta chain stems from a study of blood T cell repertoires in COVID-19. At the level of the study: Whether acute or convalescent, the COVID-19 samples came from the United States, Italy and Spain.

This table comes from immunoSEQ multiplex PCR, and its TCRdb copy is limited to in-frame clones, with some not included. Altogether about 130,000 clones are present, approximately 85% being singletons, with the ten largest covering 3.5% to 5%. The germline V gene has CDR1 MNHNS and CDR2 SASEGT. The CDR3 has 17 residues. Losses at the gene ends were 4 bases for V and 6 bases for J; bases not matched to a gene: 9. The sequenced sample was peripheral blood. V usage is TRBV6-1 and J usage is TRBJ2-3; 14 bases line up with TRBD2. The clonotype originates from a human donor in a cohort sampled during active COVID-19. The CDR3 sequence: CASSGGLAGALGDTQYF. In DNA form, the CDR3 reads TGTGCCAGCAGTGGGGGACTAGCGGGGGCCCTAGGGGATACGCAGTATTTT.